What follows is one TCR beta chain and its context. Its antigen is unknown. The data derive from a study of cytomegalovirus exposure and HLA in healthy donors. For the study at large: The early release's HLA-typed donors yielded approximately 82 million unique TCRs.

Study-wide points: Most CMV-associated TCR beta chains were later found to appear HLA-restricted. From TCR beta sequences, most subjects' HLA-A and HLA-B alleles were reportedly predicted accurately.

V lost 0 bases to trimming and J lost 0 bases; unmatched junction nucleotides: 4. CDR1 SGDLS and CDR2 YYNGEE come from the germline V gene. There are 17 residues in the CDR3. PCR was performed using 60 Vbeta and 13 Jbeta primers. The table came from immunoSEQ multiplex PCR; TCRdb's copy has only in-frame clones and leaves some out. The table shows approximately 120,000 clones, with over 9.5% occurring only once. This receptor was taken from a woman younger than 30 in good health and CMV-seropositive. Sequences were obtained from PBMCs. The chain combines TRBV9 with TRBJ2-3; 10 nucleotides align to TRBD2. The CDR3 DNA reads TGTGCCAGCAGCGTAGGGGTAGCGGGAGGTAGCACAGATACGCAGTATTTT. Encoded protein: CASSVGVAGGSTDTQYF.